The clone carrying this T cell receptor beta chain was seen at least ten times. Its antigen remains unidentified. Each CDR3 protein gets one entry after TCRdb re-called the 5' RACE reads with MiXCR. The repertoire consists of under 450,000 distinct CDR3 sequences, with approximately 17% occurring once and the leading ten covering over 0.9%. These data come from a study of CD8 T cells in ankylosing spondylitis. Study-wide findings and caveats: Seemingly distinctive of ankylosing spondylitis blood was a TCR beta motif formed by eight highly homologous variants.

Looked up from germline, CDR1 is SGHRS and CDR2 is YFSETQ. The CDR3 spans 13 residues. The V segment lost 5 bases and the J segment 7 bases; nucleotides outside the gene matches: 5. Source material: blood, either unsorted or a sorted T cell fraction (not recorded which). The origin of this receptor is a male donor with ankylosing spondylitis. The rearrangement joins TRBV5-1 to TRBJ1-4; 7 nucleotides match TRBD1. CDR3 sequence (DNA): TGCGCCAGCAGTTTCCAGGGGGGTGAAAAACTGTTTTTT. Translating it yields CASSFQGGEKLFF.